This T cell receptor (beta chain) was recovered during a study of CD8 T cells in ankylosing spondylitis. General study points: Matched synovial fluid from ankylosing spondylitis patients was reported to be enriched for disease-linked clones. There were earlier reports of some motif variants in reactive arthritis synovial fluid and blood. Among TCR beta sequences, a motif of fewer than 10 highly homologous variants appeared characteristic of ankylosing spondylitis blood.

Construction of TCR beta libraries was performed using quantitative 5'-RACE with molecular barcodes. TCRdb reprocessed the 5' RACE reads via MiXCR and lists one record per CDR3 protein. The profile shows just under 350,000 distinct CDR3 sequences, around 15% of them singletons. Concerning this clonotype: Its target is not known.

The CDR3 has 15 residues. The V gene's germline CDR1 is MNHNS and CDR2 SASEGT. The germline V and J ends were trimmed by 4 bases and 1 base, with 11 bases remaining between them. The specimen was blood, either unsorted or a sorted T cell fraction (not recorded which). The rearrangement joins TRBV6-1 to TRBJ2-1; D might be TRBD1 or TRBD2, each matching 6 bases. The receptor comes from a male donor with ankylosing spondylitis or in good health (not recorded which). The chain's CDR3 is CASSATGTSYNEQFF. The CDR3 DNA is TGTGCCAGCAGTGCCACAGGGACTTCCTACAATGAGCAGTTCTTC.